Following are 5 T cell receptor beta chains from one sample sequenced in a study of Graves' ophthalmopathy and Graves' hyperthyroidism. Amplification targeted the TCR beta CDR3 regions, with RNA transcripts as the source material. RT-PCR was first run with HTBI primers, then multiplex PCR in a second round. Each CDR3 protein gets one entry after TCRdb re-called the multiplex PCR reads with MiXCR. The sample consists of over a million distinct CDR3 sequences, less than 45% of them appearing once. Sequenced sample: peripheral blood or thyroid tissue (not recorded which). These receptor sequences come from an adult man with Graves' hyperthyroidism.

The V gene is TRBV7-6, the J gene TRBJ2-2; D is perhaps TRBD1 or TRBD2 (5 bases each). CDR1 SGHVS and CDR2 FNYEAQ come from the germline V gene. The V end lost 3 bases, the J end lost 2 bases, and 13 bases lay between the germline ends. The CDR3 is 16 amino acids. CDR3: CASSLGLGVNTGELFF. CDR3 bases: TGTGCCAGCAGCTTGGGTCTGGGGGTAAACACCGGGGAGCTGTTTTTT.

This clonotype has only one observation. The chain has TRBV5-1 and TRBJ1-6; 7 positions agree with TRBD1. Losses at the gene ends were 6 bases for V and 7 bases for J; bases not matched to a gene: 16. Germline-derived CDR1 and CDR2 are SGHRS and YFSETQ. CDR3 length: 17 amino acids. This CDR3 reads CASTEGGEGQPNSPLHF. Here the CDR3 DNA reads TGCGCCAGCACGGAAGGGGGCGAGGGACAGCCCAATTCACCCCTCCACTTT.

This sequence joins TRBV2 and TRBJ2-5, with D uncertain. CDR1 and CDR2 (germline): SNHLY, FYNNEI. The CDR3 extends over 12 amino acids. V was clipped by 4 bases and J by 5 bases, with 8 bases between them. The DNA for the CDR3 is TGTGCCAGCAGTGTGGGAACGGAGACCCAGTACTTC. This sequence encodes CASSVGTETQYF.

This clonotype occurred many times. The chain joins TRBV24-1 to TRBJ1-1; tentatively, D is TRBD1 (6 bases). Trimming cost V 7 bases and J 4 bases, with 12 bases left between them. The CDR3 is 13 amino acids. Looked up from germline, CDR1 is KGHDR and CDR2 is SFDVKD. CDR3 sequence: CATSAGVRTEAFF. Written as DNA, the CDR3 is TGTGCCACCAGCGCAGGGGTTCGCACTGAAGCTTTCTTT.

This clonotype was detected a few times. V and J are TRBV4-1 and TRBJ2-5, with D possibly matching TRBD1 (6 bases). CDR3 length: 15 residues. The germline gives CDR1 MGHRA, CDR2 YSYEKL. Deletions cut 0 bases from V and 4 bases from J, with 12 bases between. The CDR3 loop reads CASSQDTGQRETQYF. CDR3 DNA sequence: TGCGCCAGCAGCCAAGATACCGGACAGAGAGAGACCCAGTACTTC.